The rows below give T cell receptor beta chains drawn from one sample of a study of human T cells and chemical hapten exposure. TCRdb recomputed calls from the 5' RACE reads with MiXCR, one row per CDR3 protein. The sample holds 130,000 or so distinct CDR3 sequences, around 4.4% seen once. These receptors originate from a female donor in good health. Both conserved end residues are part of each CDR3. The D gene is left open where the match is weak. Clone size appears in some rows only: once, few, many, or a class for an expanded clone.

j_gene,v_gene,d_gene,len,abundance,CDR3nt,CDR3aa
TRBJ1-5,TRBV7-9,.,14,many,TGTGCCAGCAGCTCGGACCTTCTCTATCAGCCCCAGCATTTT,CASSSDLLYQPQHF
TRBJ1-2,TRBV19,.,13,few,TGTGCCAGCTCGGGACTGACCAGCTATGGCTACACCTTC,CASSGLTSYGYTF
TRBJ2-1,TRBV20-1,.,17,many,TGCAGTGCTAGCACCGGTCCGCAAGGGGGGTCCTACAATGAGCAGTTCTTC,CSASTGPQGGSYNEQFF
TRBJ1-2,TRBV12-3/TRBV12-4,TRBD1,15,many,TGTGCCAGCAGTTTAGGGGGACAGCCACCCTATGGCTACACCTTC,CASSLGGQPPYGYTF
TRBJ2-3,TRBV19,.,16,many,TGTGCCAGTAGTATAGTAAGCCCGGGCCCCACAGATACGCAGTATTTT,CASSIVSPGPTDTQYF
TRBJ2-5,TRBV15,.,15,.,TGTGCCACCAGCAGAGATCGGGCTAGCGAAGAGACCCAGTACTTC,CATSRDRASEETQYF
TRBJ2-5,TRBV9,TRBD1,15,many,TGTGCCAGCAGCTCCGGACAGGGAGGACAAGAGACCCAGTACTTC,CASSSGQGGQETQYF
TRBJ2-1,TRBV5-1,TRBD2,15,many,TGCGCCAGCAGCTTAGGGGGACTAGCGGGCGATGAGCAGTTCTTC,CASSLGGLAGDEQFF
TRBJ2-7,TRBV4-2,.,15,many,TGTGCCAGCAGCCAAGTGGGGGACGGCTCCTACGAGCAGTACTTC,CASSQVGDGSYEQYF
TRBJ1-3,TRBV28,.,17,many,TGTGCCACGGAGAGTTCGGGAGGCATTTTCTCTGGAAACACCATATATTTT,CATESSGGIFSGNTIYF
TRBJ2-3,TRBV11-2,.,14,many,TGTGCCAGCAGGCTGACCTTCAGTGGGGATACGCAGTATTTT,CASRLTFSGDTQYF
TRBJ2-1,TRBV11-1,TRBD1,16,many,TGTGCCAGCAGCGAAGGACAGGGGTTGGTAAGCAATGAGCAGTTCTTC,CASSEGQGLVSNEQFF
TRBJ1-6,TRBV25-1,.,15,few,TGTGCCAGCAGTTTCGGAGGGGCAGGTAATTCACCCCTCCACTTT,CASSFGGAGNSPLHF
TRBJ1-1,TRBV6-5,.,14,many,TGTGCCAGCAGTTACGGCAGCATGAACACTGAAGCTTTCTTT,CASSYGSMNTEAFF
TRBJ2-2,TRBV5-1,TRBD1,15,many,TGCGCCAGCAGCTTGGAACAGGGGTTGAGCGGGGAGCTGTTTTTT,CASSLEQGLSGELFF
TRBJ1-1,TRBV5-1,.,14,many,TGCGCCAGCAGCTTGGAGGCACTCAACACTGAAGCTTTCTTT,CASSLEALNTEAFF
TRBJ1-2,TRBV4-3,.,13,many,TGCGCCAGCAGCCAAGGAGACAGTGGCAGCTACACCTTC,CASSQGDSGSYTF
TRBJ1-1,TRBV4-3,.,16,few,TGCGCCAGCAGCCAAAAAACAGGAACTGGGGCGAGAAGAGCTTTCTTT,CASSQKTGTGARRAFF
TRBJ1-1,TRBV6-6,.,14,many,TGTGCCAGCAGTTACTCCGCAGGGAGAGCTGAAGCTTTCTTT,CASSYSAGRAEAFF
TRBJ1-1,TRBV10-3,.,14,.,TGTGCCATCAGTGCACAGAATTGGAACACTGAAGCTTTCTTT,CAISAQNWNTEAFF
TRBJ2-5,TRBV7-9,TRBD1,14,many,TGTGCCAGCAGGCATACAGGGGGGCGAGAGACCCAGTACTTC,CASRHTGGRETQYF
TRBJ1-5,TRBV7-3,.,18,many,TGTGCCAGCAGCCCTAGCTGTTTTAGGGCAAGGAGCAATCAGCCCCAGCATTTT,CASSPSCFRARSNQPQHF
TRBJ1-3,TRBV12-3/TRBV12-4,TRBD1,14,.,TGTGCCAGCAGCTTGGACAGGGGTGGAAACACCATATATTTT,CASSLDRGGNTIYF
TRBJ1-1,TRBV29-1,.,15,.,TGCAGCGTTGAGTCGGGTAAGACAGAGAACACTGAAGCTTTCTTT,CSVESGKTENTEAFF
TRBJ1-5,TRBV7-6,TRBD1,14,many,TGTGCCAGCAGCTTAGTAGGGACAGGGCGGCCCCAGCATTTT,CASSLVGTGRPQHF
TRBJ1-1,TRBV4-3,.,17,.,TGCGCCAGCAGCCAAGATATTGGATTGGACTTGAACACTGAAGCTTTCTTT,CASSQDIGLDLNTEAFF
TRBJ1-5,TRBV5-6,.,14,many,TGTGCCAGCAGCTTGGAGGGTAACAATCAGCCCCAGCATTTT,CASSLEGNNQPQHF
TRBJ2-1,TRBV18,.,14,many,TGTGCCAGCTCACCCTACAGCTCCAGGGATGAGCAGTTCTTC,CASSPYSSRDEQFF
TRBJ2-1,TRBV29-1,TRBD1,11,many,TGCAGCGGCCAAACAGGGGACGAGCAGTTCTTC,CSGQTGDEQFF
TRBJ2-3,TRBV20-1,TRBD2,17,many,TGCAGTGCTAGCCTTAGCGGGGGGTCGACAAGCACAGATACGCAGTATTTT,CSASLSGGSTSTDTQYF
TRBJ2-7,TRBV12-3/TRBV12-4,TRBD2,15,many,TGTGCCAGCAGTTTCAAGCGGGGGGGCGGTAACGAGCAGTACTTC,CASSFKRGGGNEQYF
TRBJ1-5,TRBV12-3/TRBV12-4,TRBD1,15,many,TGTGCCAGCAGGACCGGGACAGGGCTAGATCAGCCCCAGCATTTT,CASRTGTGLDQPQHF
TRBJ1-2,TRBV12-3/TRBV12-4,.,15,many,TGTGCCAGCAGTTTAAGGGCAGACTCTCCGCCTGGCTACACCTTC,CASSLRADSPPGYTF
TRBJ1-1,TRBV24-1,.,16,many,TGTGCCACCAGTGATTTAGGTAAACAGGGGAACACTGAAGCTTTCTTT,CATSDLGKQGNTEAFF
TRBJ2-2,TRBV6-2/TRBV6-3,.,14,many,TGTGCCAGCAGACCGGGACTGAACACCGGGGAGCTGTTTTTT,CASRPGLNTGELFF
TRBJ2-2,TRBV24-1,.,15,many,TGTGCCACCAGTGATTATGGCGGCTACACCGGGGAGCTGTTTTTT,CATSDYGGYTGELFF
TRBJ1-4,TRBV12-3/TRBV12-4,.,15,many,TGTGCCAGCAGCCGGGAGGGAAGGTCTAATGAAAAACTGTTTTTT,CASSREGRSNEKLFF
TRBJ1-2,TRBV5-5,TRBD1,17,many,TGTGCCAGCAGCGAATTGACAGGGGCGCCGACCTACTATGGCTACACCTTC,CASSELTGAPTYYGYTF
TRBJ1-5,TRBV12-5,.,12,many,TGTGCTAGTGGTTTGAGGTCCAGGGGCCAGCATTTT,CASGLRSRGQHF
TRBJ1-6,TRBV28,.,12,many,TGTGCCAGCAGTTCGGCTAATTCACCCCTCCACTTT,CASSSANSPLHF
TRBJ2-3,TRBV7-9,.,13,many,TGTGCCAGCAGCGAGACCGGGACAGATACGCAGTATTTT,CASSETGTDTQYF
TRBJ1-1,TRBV5-4,.,16,.,TGTGCCAGCAGCTGGACCACAGGGCGCCCGAACACTGAAGCTTTCTTT,CASSWTTGRPNTEAFF
TRBJ2-1,TRBV15,TRBD1,16,many,TGTGCCACCAGTCCTAAACGGGACAGTTTATACAATGAGCAGTTCTTC,CATSPKRDSLYNEQFF
TRBJ1-1,TRBV6-5,.,12,.,TGTGCCAGCAGTTACTCGAGGGAGGAAGCTTTCTTT,CASSYSREEAFF
TRBJ2-1,TRBV20-1,.,15,many,TGCAGTGCTAGAGCGGTAGAGACCCTCTACAATGAGCAGTTCTTC,CSARAVETLYNEQFF
TRBJ2-1,TRBV12-3/TRBV12-4,TRBD2,14,few,TGTGCCAGCAGCAGACGAGCGGGGGAGAGTGAGCAGTTCTTC,CASSRRAGESEQFF
TRBJ2-6,TRBV2,.,16,many,TGTGCCAGCATTCGTCAGGGCTTTACTGGGGCCAACGTCCTGACTTTC,CASIRQGFTGANVLTF
TRBJ2-1,TRBV14,TRBD1,18,many,TGTGCCAGCAGCCAAGATCAGGGGGCAGGGAGAATCTACAATGAGCAGTTCTTC,CASSQDQGAGRIYNEQFF
TRBJ2-1,TRBV29-1,TRBD1,16,many,TGCAGCGTAGTTCTACAGGGGGCCGAAAGGGCCAATGAGCAGTTCTTC,CSVVLQGAERANEQFF
TRBJ1-4,TRBV7-2,.,12,few,TGTGCCAGCAGCTTATGGGCCGAAAAACTGTTTTTT,CASSLWAEKLFF